This TCR beta chain was identified during a study of blood T cells in healthy people across ages. Broader study findings: There were more naive CD4+ cells and higher diversity in long-lived donors than in aged donors. Age showed a roughly linear inverse relationship with TCR beta diversity per million T cells.

A second PCR of 7 to 11 cycles used a sample-barcoded 5' primer and a J-beta primer mix. TCRdb used MiXCR to reprocess the 5' RACE reads, holding one entry per CDR3 protein. The sample shows over a million distinct CDR3 sequences, 42% of them seen only once. Peripheral blood samples of around 9.8 milliliters were drawn from each donor. No fewer than 6 micrograms of total RNA were isolated from every sample. The CDR3 runs 14 residues. The V gene's germline CDR1 is DFQATT and CDR2 SNEGSKA (reference sequence). The V gene lost 3 bases and the J gene lost 0 bases, with 9 bases spanning the gap. This clonotype came up once. The antigen remains unidentified.

The chain is built from TRBV20-1 and TRBJ2-1; D not resolved. The sequenced sample consisted of blood. The clonotype comes from a woman between 18 and 29 years old in good health. CDR3 region: CSASTGFSYNEQFF. The CDR3 bases are TGCAGTGCTAGCACGGGCTTCTCCTACAATGAGCAGTTCTTC.